The clone carrying this TCR beta chain showed up just a few times. Its antigen is unidentified. A heparinised blood draw that averaged roughly 110 mL was obtained once from each donor. CD45RO/CCR7/CD25/CD127/CD95/CD27 staining was used to isolate CD4+ naive, central memory, regulatory and stem cell-like memory cells by sorting. This entry belongs to a study of beta chain features in type 1 diabetes. Regarding the study as a whole: Shortening of TCRB CDR3s, moderate but significant, appeared in all four CD4+ subsets of Type 1 diabetes patients.

The entirety of the isolated RNA underwent reverse transcription, so expressed TCRB transcripts were sequenced. Clones were read by immunoSEQ multiplex PCR, and TCRdb kept only the in-frame ones, dropping some. Seen here are a few hundred thousand clones, around 22% observed once, and the top ten hold around 0.013%. The sample consisted of naive CD4+ T cells from blood. This receptor was obtained from a woman aged 25 to 39 with type 1 diabetes.

CDR3 nucleotides: TGTGCCAGCAGTGGGAGGATAGCTAATAGCAATCAGCCCCAGCATTTT. Protein product: CASSGRIANSNQPQHF. This chain joins TRBV6-1 and TRBJ1-5; D remains unclear. Trimming took 4 bases from V and 0 from J, leaving 13 bases between them. The CDR3 runs 16 residues. Germline assignment: CDR1 MNHNS and CDR2 SASEGT.